The present TCR beta chain was sequenced within a study of regulatory T cells in long-lasting Graves disease (dated by TCRdb to the early 2020s). Context from the whole study: In the newly diagnosed Graves' disease group, patients had been taking antithyroid drugs for less than 3 months. The study was conducted in China and was registered as a clinical trial. A total of roughly 35 samples underwent TCR sequencing: some 13 from persistent and about 20 from newly diagnosed Graves' disease patients. Persistent Graves' disease patients were compared with newly diagnosed Graves' disease patients by peripheral blood TCR sequencing and RNA sequencing.

The CDR3 starts with the cysteine, ends with the phenylalanine, and has 15 residues. Of all the DNA, just the CDR3 is kept, 45 bases in frame from base 1. Reading the germline V gene gives CDR1 MNHEY and CDR2 SVGAGI. V sheds 2 bases and J sheds 6 bases, leaving 17 bases between their ends. The time point label of this sample denotes: newly diagnosed GD, antithyroid drugs for less than 3 months. For both TCR sequencing and RNA sequencing, RNA was extracted from PBMCs using TRIzol. The diagnosis of Graves' disease followed American Thyroid Association guidelines. Patients were recruited from an endocrinology department in Xi'an, China. From each patient, around 9.3 milliliters of peripheral blood was collected into an EDTA anticoagulant tube. Ficoll Paque Plus density gradient separation was used to isolate PBMCs, and no additional T cell sorting was done. An Agilent 2100 Bioanalyzer and agarose gel were used to check RNA quality, while a NanoDrop 2000 measured RNA concentration.

To prepare the library, multiplex PCR was applied. Sequencing instrument: Illumina HiSeq 4000. To build TCR beta libraries, CDR3 regions were amplified by Arm-PCR using iRepertoire HTBI primers. PCR products were gel purified before sequencing. The original pipeline was this. Gene usage analysis of CDR3 amino acid clonotypes relied on the roughly 67 TRBV and about 15 TRBJ segments identified across samples. COPE and FqMerger were used to merge filtered high-quality paired reads into contigs. BLAST was used to align contigs to the IMGT TRBV, TRBD and TRBJ reference genes, and CDR3 was defined following IMGT. Any clonotype with a frequency above 0.1% was counted as a highly expanded clone. Repertoire diversity was measured by Shannon entropy, and V-J evenness by the Gini coefficient. A clonotype found in more than one individual was treated as public. The raw public reads went through TCRdb reprocessing: fastp at Q25, MiXCR clone calling, in-frame beta chains kept. CDR3 protein duplicates are merged, each entry listing the most common genes and DNA. Here the V and J calls rest on TCRdb's processing, not on the authors' analysis. Counted in this sample were some 600,000 distinct CDR3 sequences; about 15% of them appeared once. The ten largest account for around 12% of the sample.

This clonotype appeared many times. Its antigen has not been determined. No base-level quality is on record; no much larger clone is a single base apart. Overall study outcomes, separate from this receptor: Preferential use of TRBV28, TRBJ1-2 and TRBJ2-5 was observed in persistent disease, whereas TRBV20-1 and TRBJ2-1 were favored in newly diagnosed disease. The authors acknowledged the small sample size as a limitation that may reduce accuracy. Lower TCR Shannon entropy and fewer highly expanded clones were observed in persistent Graves' disease patients than in newly diagnosed patients, which suggested clonal expansion. Sequencing and analysis were restricted to the TCR beta chain. More public clonotypes were shared among persistent patients (under 3,000) than among newly diagnosed patients (roughly 1,000). The study examined only peripheral blood because the primary lesion, thyroid tissue, could not be accessed.

These sequences were also reported in another study, on T cells in Graves' hyperthyroidism and ophthalmopathy. The second study's paper adds: Stable Graves' hyperthyroidism was defined as the absence of progression to ophthalmopathy over 18 months of follow-up. The hyperthyroidism patients were between 18 and 65 years old and newly diagnosed, with a disease duration of less than 2 months. The study excluded patients with uncontrolled infections, other autoimmune diseases, pregnancy or lactation. Diagnoses were based on clinical symptoms, serum thyroxine and TRAb, thyroid ultrasound and orbital computed tomography. For the first round of RT-PCR on the TCR CDR3, the HTBI primer set was used together with the Qiagen OneStep RT-PCR kit. Most expanded thyroid clonotypes (frequency above 0.001) were also detected in blood, suggesting blood repertoires may reflect thyroid immune responses. A model built on a 13 V-J signature distinguished ophthalmopathy from stable hyperthyroidism, reaching 87.88% sensitivity and under 84% specificity in cross-validation and 80%/75% in testing. In validation, the model predicted progression to ophthalmopathy a median of around six months before onset, with around 70% sensitivity and about 75% specificity. To identify distinguishing TCR V-J signatures, a discovery cohort of around 100 patients was used, comprising 40 to 45 with Graves' ophthalmopathy and about 59 with stable Graves' hyperthyroidism. Prospective prediction of ophthalmopathy was tested in an independent validation cohort consisting of 18 to 20 hyperthyroidism patients and approximately 16 patients who later progressed to ophthalmopathy. For training and testing, the 100 or so patients in the discovery cohort were randomly divided in a 7:3 ratio. Thyroid tissue and blood T-cell repertoires from more than five Graves' hyperthyroidism patients were also compared in the study. Following sampling, methimazole starting at 30 mg daily was given to hyperthyroidism patients, and high-dose intravenous methylprednisolone was given to ophthalmopathy patients. Libraries were constructed in a second round of multiplex PCR, after which size selection and purification were carried out. Paired-end sequencing of the libraries was performed with 100 bp reads on an Illumina HiSeq2000. SOAPnuke was used to process the raw data, removing reads that contained adapters or uncalled bases, had a mean Phred below 15, or lacked an exact match to the constant primer or identifier. High-quality paired reads were merged with COPE v1.2.5, and unique nucleotide sequences were defined as clonotypes. MiTCR v1.1 was used to align the clonotypes against IMGT TRBV, TRBD and TRBJ reference segments. The analysis was restricted to V-J combinations with a frequency above 0.0001, which together covered 99.2% of the repertoires. A TCS score was defined as the ratio between F50 (clonal expansion) and ExV (chaos), using BLOSUM62-based TCRdist between CDR3 peptides within each V-J. Welch's t-statistics and random forest reduced roughly 500 V-J features to some 14, which were used in a naive Bayes classifier (R e1071). No statistical method was used to fix the sample size in advance, and group allocation was not hidden from the investigators. The paper reports TCR Vbeta CDR3 sequencing of some 140 peripheral blood samples: around 41 ophthalmopathy, fewer than 85 hyperthyroidism and 17 progressor patients.

In this chain, TRBV6-5 is recombined with TRBJ2-7, with the identity of the D gene unclear. The sequence derives from a man between 18 and 35 years old with Graves disease. Donor details come from another sample of the same person, matched by shared clones. The source material was peripheral blood mononuclear cells (PBMCs), sampled at new diagnosis, from a patient treated with antithyroid drugs. At the DNA level, the sequence is TGTGCCAGCAGTTACCGGGCCTCGGCGGCCCGCGAGCAGTACTTC. Protein translation: CASSYRASAAREQYF.